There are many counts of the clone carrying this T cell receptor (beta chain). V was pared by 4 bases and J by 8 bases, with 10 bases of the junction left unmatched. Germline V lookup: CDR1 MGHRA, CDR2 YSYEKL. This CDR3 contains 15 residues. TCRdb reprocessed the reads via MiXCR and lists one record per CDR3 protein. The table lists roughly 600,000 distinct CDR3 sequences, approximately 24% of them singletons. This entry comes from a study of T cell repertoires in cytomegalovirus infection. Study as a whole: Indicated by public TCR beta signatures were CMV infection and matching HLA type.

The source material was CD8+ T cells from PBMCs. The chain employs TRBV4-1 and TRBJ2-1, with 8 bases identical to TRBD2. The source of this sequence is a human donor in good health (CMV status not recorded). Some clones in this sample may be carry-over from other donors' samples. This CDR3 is CASSPWAGGLDEQFF. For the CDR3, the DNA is TGCGCCAGCAGCCCTTGGGCGGGGGGCCTGGATGAGCAGTTCTTC.